Listed here is a single T cell receptor (beta chain). Its antigen remains unknown. Multiplex touch-down PCR with TRB-A/B primers amplified rearranged V-D-J TRB sequences. TCRdb reanalysed the multiplex PCR reads using MiXCR and keeps one entry per CDR3 protein. The data show under 6,500 distinct CDR3 sequences, about 33% seen once. This sample was taken from a study of T cell repertoires in aging, cancer and after chemotherapy. Study-level background: Pre- and post-chemotherapy samples were paired from chronic lymphocytic leukemia patients treated with fludarabine- or bendamustine-based regimens.

Peripheral blood genomic DNA, not sorted cells or RNA, was the template. Study-wide findings and caveats: Compared with age-matched healthy donors, untreated hematological or solid cancer patients showed higher blood TCR clonality. In healthy donors, age-related TCR diversity loss mainly reflected lost richness.

Germline CDR1 is SGHKS and CDR2 is YYEKEE (reference sequence). The CDR3 is 16 residues long. Trimming removed 2 bases from V and 0 bases from J; junction bases left unmatched: 7. The sequenced sample was blood. The rearrangement uses TRBV5-5 and TRBJ1-2, with TRBD1 matching 7 bases. The TCR sequence derives from a human donor with a blood cancer. CDR3 region: CASSLRGPPSNYGYTF. In nucleotides, the CDR3 is TGTGCCAGCAGCTTAAGGGGGCCCCCTTCTAACTATGGCTACACCTTC.